Listed below are T cell receptor beta chains from one sample, sequenced in a study of blood T cells in healthy people across ages. TCRdb reprocessed the 5' RACE reads via MiXCR and lists one record per CDR3 protein. This sample carries 450,000 to 650,000 distinct CDR3 sequences, around 24% of them seen once, and the ten largest clones take just over 8.5%. The data also belong to a second study, concerning T cells of mothers and their children.

The sample was blood. The receptors derive from a boy aged 5-17 years in good health. CDR3s leave out the opening cysteine and the closing phenylalanine or tryptophan. Each record gives: J gene, V gene, CDR3 protein.

J gene: TRBJ2-7; V gene: TRBV7-2; CDR3 protein: ASSLGQATIAQY
J gene: TRBJ1-1; V gene: TRBV27; CDR3 protein: ASSSFGSNTEAF
J gene: TRBJ1-1; V gene: TRBV20-1; CDR3 protein: SASSMEANTEAF
J gene: TRBJ2-3; V gene: TRBV5-1; CDR3 protein: ASSLVGTRADTQY
J gene: TRBJ2-5; V gene: TRBV6-1; CDR3 protein: ASSEYEGSREAQY
J gene: TRBJ2-4; V gene: TRBV5-6; CDR3 protein: ASSLAGLLVKNIQY
J gene: TRBJ2-5; V gene: TRBV4-1; CDR3 protein: ASSQETSGGDQETQY
J gene: TRBJ1-2; V gene: TRBV7-2; CDR3 protein: ASSPPGGRLGYT
J gene: TRBJ2-2; V gene: TRBV6-5; CDR3 protein: ASSYLFRRYGNHTGELF
J gene: TRBJ1-5; V gene: TRBV5-5; CDR3 protein: ASSFSDQPQH
J gene: TRBJ2-7; V gene: TRBV7-9; CDR3 protein: ASSSKVGGPGLSSYEQY
J gene: TRBJ1-2; V gene: TRBV5-1; CDR3 protein: ASRQSTNYGYT
J gene: TRBJ1-4; V gene: TRBV27; CDR3 protein: ASSLYEGFNEKLF
J gene: TRBJ1-6; V gene: TRBV4-1; CDR3 protein: ASSHEGGGNSPLH
J gene: -; V gene: TRBV20-1; CDR3 protein: SAPGQGGNEQF
J gene: TRBJ2-5; V gene: TRBV20-1; CDR3 protein: SARGGTMLLQETQY
J gene: TRBJ2-1; V gene: TRBV29-1; CDR3 protein: SVEGSGPSDEQF
J gene: TRBJ1-1; V gene: TRBV27; CDR3 protein: ASSLSPGSAEAF
J gene: TRBJ1-4; V gene: TRBV6-1; CDR3 protein: ATRGDRGDSLRKLF
J gene: TRBJ2-3; V gene: TRBV7-2; CDR3 protein: ASSLGFRRGGTDTQY
J gene: TRBJ2-1; V gene: TRBV4-3; CDR3 protein: ASSQDPYRDRESLEQF
J gene: TRBJ2-7; V gene: TRBV7-2; CDR3 protein: ASSFLGTYEQY
J gene: TRBJ2-7; V gene: TRBV5-6; CDR3 protein: ASSLEPIWGSSYEQY
J gene: TRBJ2-2; V gene: TRBV4-2; CDR3 protein: ASSQDSSTGELF
J gene: TRBJ2-1; V gene: TRBV27; CDR3 protein: ASSPGQTRSYNEQF